What follows is one TCR beta chain and its context. The target antigen is unknown. The sample is drawn from a study of regulatory dendritic cells for organ transplantation. The study's findings and limits: Regulatory dendritic cells appeared to expand memory CD8+ clones less than mature ones.

Sequencing used immunoSEQ multiplex PCR; TCRdb keeps in-frame clones, though not all of them. This sample has roughly 9,800 clones, with 50% to 70% found just once. Germline V gives CDR1 KGHSH, CDR2 LQKENI. The ends were cut back, 6 bases at V and 8 bases at J, with 17 bases in the middle. This CDR3 comprises 14 residues. Sorted subsets were CFSE-labeled and cultured roughly five days with allogeneic dendritic cells. CD4+ or CD8+ T cells were sorted as naive CD45RA+ or memory CD45RO+. This receptor was obtained from a human donor in good health. The chain has TRBV18 and TRBJ2-4; D is undetermined. The source material was naive CD4+ T cells from blood cultured with dendritic cells. The sample's subset: CD45RA+ naive T cells. The CDR3 bases are TGTGCCAGCTCCCCCTTGGGCCGCAGAGACATTCAGTACTTC. The encoded protein is CASSPLGRRDIQYF.